This T cell receptor beta chain comes out of a study of cytomegalovirus exposure and HLA in healthy donors. Germline V gene lookup returns CDR1 SGHVS and CDR2 FQNEAQ. There are 16 residues in the CDR3. J was trimmed by 6 bases and V by 5 bases; bases with no gene match: 10. Worth noting for this clone: Its antigen is unknown.

The primer mix had 60 Vbeta and 13 Jbeta primers. TCRdb keeps only in-frame clones here, not all; method: immunoSEQ multiplex PCR. The data contain fewer than 150,000 clones, 75% to 80% of them singletons. Study-wide points: TCR beta chains numbering 150 to 200 were designated cytomegalovirus-associated. Later analysis suggested links between common viral pathogens and several top significant clusters. Sequencing likely produced, as an artifact, a cluster of highly shared sequence variants.

Sequenced input: PBMCs. J is TRBJ2-2 and V is TRBV7-8; 9 nucleotides align to TRBD2. The TCR sequence derives from a man younger than 30 in good health and CMV-seronegative. The CDR3 reads CASSRSGSSMAGELFF. The CDR3 DNA reads as TGTGCCAGCAGCCGTAGCGGGAGCTCTATGGCCGGGGAGCTGTTTTTT.